The 29 T cell receptor beta chains in this list originate from one sample, sequenced in a study of T cell changes during pregnancy in multiple sclerosis. Sequenced by immunoSEQ multiplex PCR; TCRdb stores in-frame clones only, minus some. The data show fewer than 65,000 clones, about 88% seen once. The sequenced sample was peripheral blood, obtained in the first trimester of pregnancy. The receptors originated from a female donor in good health, enrolled as a control in a pregnancy study.

This clone was observed many times. In DNA form, the CDR3 reads TGTGCCAGTAGTGCACGCGCTAACGGCAATCAGCCCCAGCATTTT. Translating gives CASSARANGNQPQHF. The rearrangement uses TRBV19 and TRBJ1-5; D uncertain. The V gene lost 5 bases and the J gene lost 2 bases, with 13 bases spanning the gap. Per germline, CDR1 LNHDA and CDR2 SQIVND (reference sequence). There are 15 residues in the CDR3.

The chain recombines TRBV7-3 with TRBJ2-3; the match to TRBD1 covers 11 bases. The germline CDR1 and CDR2 sequences are SGHTA and FQGTGA. V lost 2 bases and J lost 4; bases outside the gene matches: 2. This CDR3 has 15 residues. The CDR3 DNA reads TGTGCCAGCAGCTTAGGACAGGGGGCGGCAGATACGCAGTATTTT. Translating it yields CASSLGQGAADTQYF.

The CDR3 DNA follows: TGTGCCAGCACCCGACAGGGGGCATGGACTGAAGCTTTCTTT. It codes for CASTRQGAWTEAFF. J is TRBJ1-1 and V is TRBV6-5; TRBD1 matches 10 bases. V lost 7 bases and J lost 5; bases outside the gene matches: 7. The germline gives CDR1 MNHEY, CDR2 SVGAGI. The CDR3 consists of 14 residues.

This CDR3 is CASSLGGWDRSNQPQHF. The CDR3 DNA is TGTGCCAGCAGCTTAGGGGGGTGGGACAGGTCCAATCAGCCCCAGCATTTT. The chain carries TRBV7-9 and TRBJ1-5; TRBD1 matches 8 bases. The CDR3 runs 17 residues. Germline trimming cut 1 base from V and 3 bases from J; bases unmatched to any gene: 8. CDR1 SEHNR and CDR2 FQNEAQ come from the germline V gene (reference sequence).

This clone is deemed medium-sized (0.01 to 0.1%). This chain joins TRBV6-4 and TRBJ2-2, with D possibly being TRBD1 (5 bases). The CDR3 has 15 residues. CDR1 and CDR2 from the germline V gene are MRHNA and SNTAGT. V gave up 3 bases and J gave up 6 bases, with 14 bases separating them. CDR3 nucleotides: TGTGCCAGCAGTGAATTCCCGGACAAGGCCGGGGAGCTGTTTTTT. It codes for CASSEFPDKAGELFF.

This chain uses TRBV9 with TRBJ1-1; possibly TRBD1 for D (6 bases). The germline CDR1 and CDR2 sequences are SGDLS and YYNGEE. The CDR3 has 17 residues. The V gene lost 0 bases and the J gene lost 1 base, with 16 bases spanning the gap. The CDR3 spells CASSVATAGARNTEAFF. DNA of the CDR3: TGTGCCAGCAGCGTAGCTACGGCAGGGGCGAGGAACACTGAAGCTTTCTTT. Supplemented by reference TRBV9 and TRBJ1-1, the full variable domain reads DSGVTQTPKHLITATGQRVTLRCSPRSGDLSVYWYQQSLDQGLQFLIQYYNGEERAKGNILERFSAQQFPDLHSELNLSSLELGDSALYFCASSVATAGARNTEAFFGQGTRLTVV.

The chain joins TRBV5-1 to TRBJ2-3; 10 bases fit TRBD2. The CDR3 runs to 16 residues. The V gene's germline CDR1 is SGHRS and CDR2 YFSETQ. V trimming: 5 bases; J trimming: 2 bases; junction bases outside the gene matches: 8. CDR3 in amino acids: CASRALAGGITDTQYF. The CDR3 bases are TGCGCCAGCAGAGCCTTAGCGGGGGGTATCACAGATACGCAGTATTTT.

The CDR3 sequence: CASLKTGDRGLSYNSPLHF. In DNA form, the CDR3 reads TGTGCCTCCCTAAAAACAGGGGACAGGGGCCTCTCCTATAATTCACCCCTCCACTTT. The V and J genes are TRBV30 and TRBJ1-6; 10 nucleotides agree with TRBD1. This CDR3 is 19 amino acids long. CDR1 and CDR2 from the germline V gene are GTSNPN and SVGIG (reference sequence). V shed 7 bases, J shed 0 bases, and the junction held 15 bases outside the gene matches. Full variable domain (rest looked up from reference TRBV30 and TRBJ1-6): SQTIHQWPATLVQPVGSPLSLECTVEGTSNPNLYWYRQAAGRGLQLLFYSVGIGQISSEVPQNLSASRPQDRQFILSSKKLLLSDSGFYLCASLKTGDRGLSYNSPLHFGNGTRLTVT.

The CDR3 here is CASRGQANYGYTF. Written as DNA, the CDR3 is TGTGCCAGCAGGGGACAGGCTAACTATGGCTACACCTTC. The rearrangement joins TRBV6-1 to TRBJ1-2, with TRBD1 identical over 8 bases. Germline lookup yields CDR1 MNHNS and CDR2 SASEGT. The CDR3 contains 13 residues. V dropped 6 bases and J dropped 0; count of bases not matched to a gene: 0.

About this clone itself: A read error may account for a junction end that differs from germline. The rearrangement joins TRBV18 to TRBJ2-3, with 7 bases lining up with TRBD2. The germline gives CDR1 KGHSH, CDR2 LQKENI. This CDR3 has 16 residues. The CDR3 protein is CASSPREAGYTDTQYF. The CDR3 nucleotides read TGTGCCAGCTCCCCACGGGAAGCGGGATACACAGATACGCAGTATTTT.

The chain uses TRBV2 and TRBJ2-1; D is unclear. The ends were cut back, 5 bases at V and 4 bases at J, with 3 bases in the middle. This CDR3 comprises 11 residues. The germline gives CDR1 SNHLY, CDR2 FYNNEI. CDR3 in amino acids: CASSSYNEQFF. The DNA for the CDR3 is TGTGCCAGCAGTTCATACAATGAGCAGTTCTTC.

The genes are TRBV19 and TRBJ2-3; D is ambiguous. Germline V gene data show CDR1 as LNHDA and CDR2 as SQIVND (reference sequence). Trimming shortened V by 3 bases and J by 3 bases, and 4 bases separated the two germline ends. CDR3 length equals 12 residues. The CDR3 DNA reads as TGTGCCAGTAGTATCGGGACAGATACGCAGTATTTT. It encodes CASSIGTDTQYF.

The rearrangement links TRBV19 to TRBJ1-1; no clear D gene. Germline loops: CDR1 LNHDA, CDR2 SQIVND (reference sequence). Trimming took 1 base from V and 2 from J, leaving 8 bases between them. This CDR3 region has 14 residues. The CDR3, as DNA: TGTGCCAGTAGTATAGGCGGGGAAAACACTGAAGCTTTCTTT. As protein: CASSIGGENTEAFF.

This clone was seen once. The V call is TRBV5-4, the J call TRBJ1-1, with TRBD1 matching over 11 bases. This CDR3 is 14 amino acids long. Per the germline V gene, CDR1 is SGHNT and CDR2 is YYREEE (reference sequence). V was pared by 5 bases and J by 5 bases, with 5 bases of the junction left unmatched. The CDR3 is CASSFRDRGTEAFF. For the CDR3, the DNA is TGTGCCAGCAGTTTTCGGGACAGGGGGACTGAAGCTTTCTTT.

This chain connects TRBV7-6 to TRBJ2-2; TRBD1 is a possible D gene (5 bases). Looked up from germline, CDR1 is SGHVS and CDR2 is FNYEAQ. This CDR3 is 16 amino acids long. Trimming stripped 0 bases from V and 6 bases from J, with 14 bases between. The CDR3 spells CASSLAGQGIPGELFF. CDR3 coding DNA: TGTGCCAGCAGCTTAGCGGGCCAGGGAATCCCCGGGGAGCTGTTTTTT.

V and J are TRBV9 and TRBJ2-5, with TRBD1 identical over 8 bases. Germline CDR1 reads SGDLS; CDR2 reads YYNGEE. V gave up 1 base and J gave up 1 base; unmatched junction bases: 18. This CDR3 is built from 20 residues. CDR3 DNA sequence: TGTGCCAGCAGCGTACCCCAACCGCGACAGGGGAACGGCATCCAAGAGACCCAGTACTTC. Its protein is CASSVPQPRQGNGIQETQYF.

Only one count was recorded for this clone. CDR3 coding DNA: TGTGCCAGCTCACCGGTCCCCAGCGGGATCCAGTTCTTC. This encodes CASSPVPSGIQFF. This sequence joins TRBV18 and TRBJ2-1, with 7 bases that match TRBD2. Germline CDR1 reads KGHSH; CDR2 reads LQKENI. Unmatched junction bases numbered 9, after V lost 3 bases and J lost 13 bases. The CDR3 consists of 13 residues.

The chain joins TRBV11-3 to TRBJ1-1, with 7 bases aligning to TRBD1. The J segment lost 3 bases and the V segment lost 2 bases, leaving 3 bases of the junction unmatched. This CDR3 is built from 14 residues. Germline V CDR1 and CDR2: SGHNT, YENEEA. DNA for the CDR3: TGTGCCAGCAGCTTACGGGACAGAGACACTGAAGCTTTCTTT. This codes for CASSLRDRDTEAFF.

The chain joins TRBV5-6 to TRBJ2-5, with D maybe TRBD2 (5 bases). Per germline, CDR1 SGHDT and CDR2 YYEEEE. V lost 2 bases and J 5 bases, leaving 16 bases between the germline ends. The CDR3 extends over 15 amino acids. The CDR3 sequence is CASSFPRTGEETQYF. In DNA form, the CDR3 reads TGTGCCAGCAGCTTTCCTAGGACCGGGGAGGAGACCCAGTACTTC.

In this sample, this clone turned up once. This chain uses TRBV5-4 with TRBJ2-5; TRBD2 is a possible D gene (7 bases). The CDR3 extends over 14 amino acids. Trimming left V 3 bases short and J 5 bases short, with 14 bases between. Looked up from germline, CDR1 is SGHNT and CDR2 is YYREEE (reference sequence). CDR3 loop: CASSSPGGTETQYF. CDR3 DNA: TGTGCCAGCAGCTCCCCGGGGGGCACCGAGACCCAGTACTTC.

The chain combines TRBV7-7 with TRBJ2-1; D possibly corresponds to TRBD2 (6 bases). The CDR3 contains 13 residues. V was shortened by 2 bases and J by 10 bases, with 12 bases between the two germline ends. The germline V gene has CDR1 SSHAT and CDR2 FNYEAQ (reference sequence). The DNA of the CDR3 is TGTGCCAGCAGCTTAATAGGCCGGGGGGAGCAGTTCTTC. This sequence encodes CASSLIGRGEQFF.

The chain carries TRBV5-4 and TRBJ1-2; D may be TRBD1 (5 bases). The length of the CDR3 is 15 residues. CDR1 and CDR2 from the germline V gene are SGHNT and YYREEE (reference sequence). Trimming took off 0 bases at V and 0 bases at J, with 9 bases between the two ends. CDR3: CASSLEAGANYGYTF. The CDR3 DNA sequence: TGTGCCAGCAGCTTGGAGGCGGGGGCTAACTATGGCTACACCTTC.

The J gene is TRBJ2-7, the V gene TRBV19, with 9 bases that match TRBD2. The CDR3 runs 12 residues. The V gene end was trimmed by 6 bases and the J gene end by 7 bases; junction bases not matched to a gene: 4. The germline CDR1 and CDR2 sequences are LNHDA and SQIVND (reference sequence). CDR3 DNA: TGTGCCAGTAGGACTAGCGGTGGGGAGCAGTACTTC. Protein product: CASRTSGGEQYF.

The genes are TRBV2 and TRBJ1-3; weak D call: TRBD1 (6 bases). The length of the CDR3 is 15 residues. From germline, CDR1 is SNHLY and CDR2 FYNNEI. The germline V and J ends were trimmed by 5 bases and 2 bases, with 13 bases remaining between them. CDR3 sequence (DNA): TGTGCCAGCAGTCCGGGGGGGGCGACTGGAAACACCATATATTTT. Its protein product is CASSPGGATGNTIYF.

The rearrangement uses TRBV4-2 and TRBJ2-3, with D perhaps TRBD2 (5 bases). CDR3 size: 15 residues. Between the trimmed V and J ends, which lost 3 bases and 1 base, there was a span of 11 bases. Germline CDR1 is LGHNA and CDR2 is YNFKEQ. DNA for the CDR3: TGTGCCAGCAGCCAGAGCGGTCAGGGCACAGATACGCAGTATTTT. Protein: CASSQSGQGTDTQYF.

This chain connects TRBV6-5 to TRBJ1-6, with 8 bases matching TRBD1. V gave up 5 bases and J gave up 10 bases; unmatched junction bases: 10. From germline, CDR1 is MNHEY and CDR2 SVGAGI. The CDR3 is 15 residues long. CDR3 region: CASSRIGQGHSPLHF. CDR3 sequence (DNA): TGTGCCAGCAGTAGAATCGGACAGGGCCACTCACCCCTCCACTTT.

As DNA, the CDR3 is TGTGCTAGTGGTCTCGGACAGGGCTCTGGGGCCAACGTCCTGACTTTC. This sequence encodes CASGLGQGSGANVLTF. The chain uses TRBV12-5 and TRBJ2-6; 8 bases fit TRBD1. Germline V CDR1 and CDR2: LGHNT, FRNRAP. This CDR3 contains 16 residues. The J segment lost 0 bases and the V segment lost 5 bases, leaving 3 bases of the junction unmatched.

The V gene is TRBV7-2, the J gene TRBJ1-1, with D uncertain. Germline V gene lookup returns CDR1 SGHTA and CDR2 FQGNSA. This CDR3 is built from 14 residues. Trimming removed 2 bases at V and 2 bases at J, with 9 bases between. The CDR3 sequence is CASSLTNSNTEAFF. In DNA form, the CDR3 reads TGTGCCAGCAGCTTAACGAACAGTAACACTGAAGCTTTCTTT.

This clone was detected a few times. This chain connects TRBV4-1 to TRBJ1-5; the D is unclear. CDR1 MGHRA and CDR2 YSYEKL come from the germline V gene. V lost 1 base and J lost 5, with 6 bases in between. The CDR3 has 13 residues. CDR3 in amino acids: CASSQGVYQPQHF. CDR3 nucleotide sequence: TGCGCCAGCAGCCAAGGAGTTTATCAGCCCCAGCATTTT.